The present T cell receptor (beta chain) was sequenced within a study of CD8 T cells in Susac syndrome. Study-wide results and caveats: The study recognized that the number of individuals in its TCR sequencing and HLA analysis was relatively small.

CDR1 and CDR2 from the germline V gene are MGHRA and YSYEKL. CDR3 size: 16 residues. Trimming at V came to 1 base and at J to 7 bases, leaving 8 bases not matched to a gene. This clonotype was seen a single time. Its antigen is as yet unknown. Sequencing of TCR beta drew on CD8+ and CD4+ T cells from blood. TEMRA cells were FACS-enriched, while CD8+ and CD4+ T cells were negatively isolated. The authors reverse transcribed roughly 0.45 to 1 ug RNA with random hexamers. An immunoSEQ multiplex PCR amplified TCR beta CDR3 over 54 Vbeta and 13 Jbeta. One entry per CDR3 protein, called by TCRdb with MiXCR from the immunoSEQ multiplex PCR reads. The repertoire holds 150,000 to 200,000 distinct CDR3 sequences, with about 95% as singletons.

The gene calls are TRBV4-1 and TRBJ2-2; 8 bases align to TRBD2. The sequenced material came from CD8+ T cells from PBMCs. The TCR comes from a human donor with multiple sclerosis. The CDR3 nucleotides are TGCGCCAGCAGCCAAGGGGTAGCGGGATTGGGCGGGGAGCTGTTTTTT. It encodes CASSQGVAGLGGELFF.